These T cell receptor beta chains were read from a single sample in a study of T cell repertoires in cytomegalovirus infection. TCRdb analysed the reads with MiXCR anew, one entry per CDR3 protein. The data show around 710,000 distinct CDR3 sequences, 25% to 30% seen once. These receptors' targets are unknown. The material was cultured CD8+ T cells from PBMCs, obtained from culture after CMV antigen stimulation. These receptors were collected from a human donor in good health (CMV status not recorded). Some clones in this sample may be carry-over from other donors' samples. The CDR3 runs from the conserved cysteine through the conserved F or W. A D gene is named only where the DNA matches it firmly. Rows may omit the clone size; those that give it use once, few, many or a size class.

cdr3_length j_call clone_size d_call v_call cdr3_nt cdr3_aa
16 TRBJ1-4 . . TRBV2 TGTGCCAGCAGTCCCGCGCGGGTCCAACCTAATGAAAAACTGTTTTTT CASSPARVQPNEKLFF
16 TRBJ2-6 . . TRBV7-2 TGTGCCAGCAGCCGAGGGCCTTACTCTGGGGCCAACGTCCTGACTTTC CASSRGPYSGANVLTF
19 TRBJ1-6 . . TRBV25-1 TGTGCCAGCAGTGAATCAGGGATCGACAGGACCGTCTTTAATTCACCCCTCCGCTTT CASSESGIDRTVFNSPLRF
16 TRBJ2-1 . . TRBV28 TGTGCCAGCAGCCAGACGGATCGACTTCCCTACAATGAGCAGTTCTTC CASSQTDRLPYNEQFF
12 TRBJ1-5 few . TRBV20-1 TGCAGTGCTTACATAGGAGGTCAGCCCCAGCATTTT CSAYIGGQPQHF
14 TRBJ2-5 . TRBD1 TRBV6-6 TGTGCCACCTCGGACAGGACCCTACAAGAGACCCAGTACTTC CATSDRTLQETQYF
19 TRBJ2-3 . TRBD2 TRBV7-7 TGTGCTAGCAGCATCCGACTAGCGGGGGGCCCATCTAGCACAGATACGCAGTATTTT CASSIRLAGGPSSTDTQYF
17 TRBJ1-2 many . TRBV7-9 TGTGCCAGCAGGGGAGCGGGGGTATCAGATGCTAACTATGGCTACACCTTC CASRGAGVSDANYGYTF
13 TRBJ1-6 once TRBD1 TRBV2 TGTGCCAGCATCCAGGGGGGGAATTCACCCCTCCACTTT CASIQGGNSPLHF
15 TRBJ1-5 medium-sized TRBD1 TRBV7-2 TGTGCCAGCAGCACCAGGACAGGGGGTGGGCAGCCCCAGCATTTT CASSTRTGGGQPQHF
17 TRBJ2-3 . TRBD1 TRBV5-1 TGCGCCAGCAGCCCACAGGGGGCTTTACCTTTCACAGATACGCAGTATTTT CASSPQGALPFTDTQYF
16 TRBJ1-2 . . TRBV19 TGTGCCAGTAGCCTTTCAGCCTTTGAAACAGACTATGGCTACACCTTC CASSLSAFETDYGYTF
16 TRBJ2-3 few TRBD1 TRBV12-3/TRBV12-4 TGTGCCAGCAGTAGCTACAGGGGGCCTAGCACAGATACGCAGTATTTT CASSSYRGPSTDTQYF
15 TRBJ2-1 . . TRBV28 TGTGCCAGCAGTACTCCGGGGGGCAACTACAATGAGCAGTTCTTC CASSTPGGNYNEQFF
13 TRBJ1-2 many . TRBV12-3/TRBV12-4 TGTGCCAGCAGCGGCCTTGGGGCCAATGGCTACACCTTC CASSGLGANGYTF
17 TRBJ2-3 . TRBD1 TRBV25-1 TGTGCCAGCAGTGAACCCTCAAAGGGACAGAAAGGAGATACGCAGTATTTT CASSEPSKGQKGDTQYF
13 TRBJ1-2 many . TRBV4-1 TGCGCCAGCAGCCGCTTTGACACTCTCGGCTACACCTTC CASSRFDTLGYTF
20 TRBJ2-1 . . TRBV5-6 TGTGCCAGCAGCTTGAGGGGGACCGGGACTCCCGTGGGCTCCTACAATGAGCAGTTCTTC CASSLRGTGTPVGSYNEQFF
14 TRBJ1-6 few . TRBV6-1 TGTGCCAGCGACCTAGGGGAACGCAATTCACCCCTCCACTTT CASDLGERNSPLHF
11 TRBJ2-3 few . TRBV27 TGTGCCAGCAGAACGGGAGCTACAGAGTATTTT CASRTGATEYF
12 TRBJ2-4 . . TRBV11-2 TGTGCCAGCAGCTTAGATCCGGACATTCAGTACTTC CASSLDPDIQYF
15 TRBJ2-1 . TRBD2 TRBV2 TGTGCCAGCAGTGAAGCGGCGGGGGGGCGGAATGAGCAGTTCTTC CASSEAAGGRNEQFF
17 TRBJ1-3 . . TRBV14 TGTGCCAGCAGCCAAGATCGGGCGGCCTACTCTGGAAACACCATATATTTT CASSQDRAAYSGNTIYF
14 TRBJ2-3 few . TRBV5-6 TGTGCCAGCAGCTTGGCCGCTGATACGGATACGCAGTATTTT CASSLAADTDTQYF
14 TRBJ1-3 . . TRBV18 TGTGCCAGCTCACCCGTGACGGGGAAGACCCAACAATATTTT CASSPVTGKTQQYF
15 TRBJ2-3 few . TRBV4-1 TGCGCCAGCAGCCAACAGGGGAAAGTGGCAGATACGCAGTATTTT CASSQQGKVADTQYF
15 TRBJ1-2 few TRBD1 TRBV7-9 TGTGCCAGCAGCGGGGGGACAGGGGTTAACTATGGCTACACCTTC CASSGGTGVNYGYTF
12 TRBJ1-2 . TRBD1 TRBV29-1 TGCAGCGTAGTACAGGGGAACTATGGCTACACCTTC CSVVQGNYGYTF
15 TRBJ2-2 few . TRBV7-6 TGTGCCAGCAGCTTAGGCAGGGGTCACACCGGGGAGCTGTTTTTT CASSLGRGHTGELFF
12 TRBJ1-1 few . TRBV12-5 TGTGCTAGTGGTTTGAGGGCAGGTGAAGCTTTCTTT CASGLRAGEAFF
13 TRBJ2-2 once . TRBV4-1 TGCGCCAGCAGCCCCCCGGGCAACGGGGAGCTGTTTTTT CASSPPGNGELFF
12 TRBJ2-5 . . TRBV19 TGTGCCAGTAGTGCCGGGGTGGAGACCCAGTACTTC CASSAGVETQYF
11 TRBJ1-1 . . TRBV6-5 TGTGCCAGCAGATATCACACTGAAGCTTTCTTT CASRYHTEAFF
17 TRBJ2-5 . TRBD1 TRBV4-1 TGCGCCAGCAGCCAGGACCCGGGACAGTATATCCAAGAGACCCAGTACTTC CASSQDPGQYIQETQYF
19 TRBJ2-7 few TRBD1 TRBV11-2 TGTGCCAGCAGCTTCGGTTTAGTGGGTACAGGGGCCAGCTCCTACGAGCAGTACTTC CASSFGLVGTGASSYEQYF
16 TRBJ2-1 many . TRBV7-9 TGTGCCAGCAGCTTGGTAGGGGCAGGGGCGAACAATGAGCAGTTCTTC CASSLVGAGANNEQFF
12 TRBJ1-1 . . TRBV24-1 TGTGCCACCAGTGATTGGGGCAGGGAGGCTTTCTTT CATSDWGREAFF